One sample yielded the 10 T cell receptor beta chains listed below, sequenced in a study of vaccination effects on CD4 cells after COVID-19. When 10 to 11 days of culture had elapsed, CD4+ T cells were isolated. Profiling relied on immunoSEQ multiplex PCR, and the TCRdb table lists in-frame clones only, not all of them. The sample comprises about 74,000 clones, approximately 71% of which are singletons, and roughly 1.9% rests with the top ten. Their antigens remain unidentified. The source material was CD4+ T cells from PBMCs cultured without peptide, sampled before COVID-19 vaccination. Receptors originate from a human donor who received a COVID-19 vaccine.

The CDR3 region is CASGLVSGELFF. CDR3 sequence (DNA): TGTGCTAGTGGTTTGGTTTCCGGGGAGCTGTTTTTT. The chain recombines TRBV12-5 with TRBJ2-2; D is ambiguous. Germline V gives CDR1 LGHNT, CDR2 FRNRAP. The CDR3 is 12 amino acids. V was shortened by 0 bases and J by 6 bases, with 2 bases between the two germline ends.

CDR3 sequence: CASSRTPGANVLTF. The CDR3 nucleotides are TGTGCCAGCAGCCGCACACCTGGGGCCAACGTCCTGACTTTC. The chain is built from TRBV7-3 and TRBJ2-6, with D unclear. In germline, CDR1 is SGHTA, CDR2 FQGTGA. V was shortened by 5 bases and J by 2 bases, with 7 bases between the two germline ends. The CDR3 is 14 residues long.

Turning to this clone: Other DNA sequences of this sample code for an identical CDR3. This chain joins TRBV5-1 and TRBJ1-2; TRBD1 is a possible D gene (5 bases). Germline V gene lookup returns CDR1 SGHRS and CDR2 YFSETQ. The V end was cut by 0 bases, the J end by 2 bases, with 5 bases between. This CDR3 has 13 amino acids. Here the CDR3 reads CASSLGQNYGYTF. DNA for the CDR3: TGCGCCAGCAGCTTGGGACAGAACTATGGCTACACCTTC.

V gene TRBV2 combines with J gene TRBJ2-1; TRBD1 matches 9 bases. The germline gives CDR1 SNHLY, CDR2 FYNNEI. With 8 bases clipped from V and 7 bases from J, the junction kept 6 bases outside the gene matches. The CDR3 loop spans 13 amino acids. The CDR3 nucleotides read TGTGCCAGCGACGGACAGGGGCTGAATGAGCAGTTCTTC. It translates to CASDGQGLNEQFF.

The chain links TRBV6-5 to TRBJ1-1; D unresolved. V gave up 8 bases and J gave up 4 bases, with 8 bases separating them. The CDR3 runs to 11 residues. Germline V gives CDR1 MNHEY, CDR2 SVGAGI. This chain's CDR3 is CASQAGTEAFF. CDR3 in DNA: TGTGCCAGCCAGGCTGGCACTGAAGCTTTCTTT.

The chain combines TRBV7-3 with TRBJ2-1; D possibly uses TRBD1 or TRBD2 (5 bases each). CDR3 length equals 16 residues. Trimming took 3 bases from V and 2 from J, leaving 14 bases between them. The V gene's germline CDR1 is SGHTA and CDR2 FQGTGA. CDR3 bases: TGTGCCAGCAGCTTTATACCGGGACCTCCCTACAATGAGCAGTTCTTC. Amino acid sequence: CASSFIPGPPYNEQFF.

This clone came up a few times. The chain uses TRBV7-9 and TRBJ2-2; the D gene is possibly TRBD1 (5 bases). The CDR3 is 14 residues long. Per the germline V gene, CDR1 is SEHNR and CDR2 is FQNEAQ (reference sequence). V shed 6 bases and J shed 7 bases, with 15 bases lying between them. The CDR3 nucleotides read TGTGCCAGCAGGGGGATGGGGCAGTTCGGGGAGCTGTTTTTT. Amino acid sequence: CASRGMGQFGELFF.

The V gene is TRBV30, the J gene TRBJ2-4; no clear D gene. This CDR3 comprises 15 residues. CDR1 GTSNPN and CDR2 SVGIG come from the germline V gene (reference sequence). Trimming removed 1 base from V and 2 bases from J, with 12 bases in between. This CDR3 reads CAWSGFFRPKNIQYF. The CDR3 region has the DNA TGTGCCTGGAGTGGGTTTTTCCGCCCCAAAAACATTCAGTACTTC.

The chain has TRBV27 and TRBJ2-6; D unresolved. The germline V gene encodes CDR1 MNHEY and CDR2 SMNVEV (reference sequence). Trimming removed 6 bases from V and 0 bases from J, with 9 bases in between. The CDR3 contains 15 residues. CDR3 coding DNA: TGTGCCAGCAGGCCCCACCGCTCTGGGGCCAACGTCCTGACTTTC. This codes for CASRPHRSGANVLTF.

V and J are TRBV5-1 and TRBJ2-5; D tentatively reads TRBD1 or TRBD2 (6 bases each). Germline V lookup: CDR1 SGHRS, CDR2 YFSETQ. CDR3 length: 14 residues. V lost 3 bases and J 7 bases, leaving 16 bases between the germline ends. CDR3 DNA: TGCGCCAGCAGCTCGGATGGGGGGCGGGGGACCCAGTACTTC. Protein product: CASSSDGGRGTQYF.